The clone carrying this TCR beta chain appeared a single time. Its specificity is unknown. In the PCR, 60 Vbeta and 13 Jbeta primers were used. Measured with immunoSEQ multiplex PCR; TCRdb has only the in-frame clones, and not every one. The sample has approximately 130,000 clones; 65% to 85% are singletons. This record belongs to a study of cytomegalovirus exposure and HLA in healthy donors. Study background: When 398 donors were genotyped, 81% of them were found to fall in the Caucasian-associated ancestry cluster. Overall study findings and caveats: In vitro assays verified that three CMV-associated chains recognized CMV antigens specifically. For most TCR beta V segments, an earlier analysis put the productive rate at about 90% or about 30% of the time. TCR beta chains numbering under 200 were designated cytomegalovirus-associated.

There are 13 residues in the CDR3. The germline CDR1 and CDR2 sequences are LNHNV and YYDKDF (reference sequence). With 0 bases removed from V and 7 bases from J, the gap between germline ends came to 7 bases. The sample comprised PBMCs. The source of this sequence is a boy between 10 and 17 years old in good health and CMV-seronegative. This chain joins TRBV15 and TRBJ2-1; D is undetermined. CDR3: CATSRDYMNEQFF. CDR3 sequence (DNA): TGTGCCACCAGCAGAGATTACATGAATGAGCAGTTCTTC.